A single TCR beta chain is shown here with its context. Measured with immunoSEQ multiplex PCR; TCRdb has only the in-frame clones, and not every one. The sample has 69,000 or so clones, about 89% seen once. The data originate from a study of Tregs in tolerant kidney transplant recipients. Losses at the gene ends were 3 bases for V and 2 bases for J; bases not matched to a gene: 10. Germline V gene sequence: CDR1 SGHRS, CDR2 YFSETQ. This CDR3 region has 16 residues. The sequence was obtained from a human donor who received a combined kidney and bone marrow transplant. Sample: CD4+ T cells from blood, taken before the transplant. The chain joins TRBV5-1 to TRBJ1-1, with TRBD1 identical over 7 bases. CDR3 nucleotide sequence: TGCGCCAGCAGCTGGACCGGGACAGCCACTAACACTGAAGCTTTCTTT. This translates into CASSWTGTATNTEAFF.